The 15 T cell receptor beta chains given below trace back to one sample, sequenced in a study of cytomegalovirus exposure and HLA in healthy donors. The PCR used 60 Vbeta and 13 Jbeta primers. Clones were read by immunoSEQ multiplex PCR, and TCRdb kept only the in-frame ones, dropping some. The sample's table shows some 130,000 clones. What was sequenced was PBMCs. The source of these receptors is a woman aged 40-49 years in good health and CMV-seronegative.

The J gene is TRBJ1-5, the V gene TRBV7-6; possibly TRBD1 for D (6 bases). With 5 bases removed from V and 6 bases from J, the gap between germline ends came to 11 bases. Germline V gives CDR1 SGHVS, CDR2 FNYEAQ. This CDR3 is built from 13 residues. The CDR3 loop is CASSHGTTQPQHF. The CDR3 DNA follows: TGTGCCAGCAGCCACGGGACAACTCAGCCCCAGCATTTT.

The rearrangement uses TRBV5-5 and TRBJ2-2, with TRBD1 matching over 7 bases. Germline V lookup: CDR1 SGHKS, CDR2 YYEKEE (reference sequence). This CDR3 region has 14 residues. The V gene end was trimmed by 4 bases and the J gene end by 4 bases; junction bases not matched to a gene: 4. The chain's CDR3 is CASSQDRSTGELFF. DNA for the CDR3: TGTGCCAGCAGCCAGGACAGGAGCACCGGGGAGCTGTTTTTT.

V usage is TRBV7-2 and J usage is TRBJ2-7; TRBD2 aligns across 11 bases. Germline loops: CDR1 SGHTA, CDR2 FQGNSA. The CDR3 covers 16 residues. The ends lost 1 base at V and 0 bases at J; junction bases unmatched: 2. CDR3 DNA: TGTGCCAGCAGCTTAGAGGGACTAGCGGCCTCCTACGAGCAGTACTTC. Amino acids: CASSLEGLAASYEQYF.

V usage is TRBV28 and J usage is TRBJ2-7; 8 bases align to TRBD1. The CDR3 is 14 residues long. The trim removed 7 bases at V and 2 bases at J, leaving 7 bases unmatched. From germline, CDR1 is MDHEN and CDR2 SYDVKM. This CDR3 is CASKAGGPTYEQYF. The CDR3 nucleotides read TGTGCCAGCAAGGCAGGGGGCCCTACCTACGAGCAGTACTTC.

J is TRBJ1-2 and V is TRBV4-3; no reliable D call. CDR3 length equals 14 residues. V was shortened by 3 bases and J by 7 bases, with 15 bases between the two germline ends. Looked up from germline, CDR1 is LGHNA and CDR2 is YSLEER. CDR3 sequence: CASSQLTVAGGYTF. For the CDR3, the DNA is TGCGCCAGCAGCCAGTTAACAGTGGCGGGTGGCTACACCTTC.

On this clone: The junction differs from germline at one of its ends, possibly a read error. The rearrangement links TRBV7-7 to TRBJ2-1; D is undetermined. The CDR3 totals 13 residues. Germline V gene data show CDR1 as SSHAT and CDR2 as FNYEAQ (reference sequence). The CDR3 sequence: CASSPNSYNEQFF. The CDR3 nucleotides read TGTGCTAGCAGCCCGAACAGCTACAATGAGCAGTTCTTC.

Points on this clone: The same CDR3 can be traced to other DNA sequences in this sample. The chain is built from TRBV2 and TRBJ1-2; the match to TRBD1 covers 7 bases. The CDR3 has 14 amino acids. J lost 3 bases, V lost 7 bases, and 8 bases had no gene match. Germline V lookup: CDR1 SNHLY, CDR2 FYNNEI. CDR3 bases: TGTGCCAGCACCGAGACAGGGTCCTACTATGGCTACACCTTC. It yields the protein CASTETGSYYGYTF.

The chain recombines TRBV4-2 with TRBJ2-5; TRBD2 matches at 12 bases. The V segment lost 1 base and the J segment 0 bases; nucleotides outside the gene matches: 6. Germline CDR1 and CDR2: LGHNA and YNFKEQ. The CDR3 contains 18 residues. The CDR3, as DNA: TGTGCCAGCAGCCAAGCCTCACTAGCGGGGGGTTACCAAGAGACCCAGTACTTC. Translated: CASSQASLAGGYQETQYF.

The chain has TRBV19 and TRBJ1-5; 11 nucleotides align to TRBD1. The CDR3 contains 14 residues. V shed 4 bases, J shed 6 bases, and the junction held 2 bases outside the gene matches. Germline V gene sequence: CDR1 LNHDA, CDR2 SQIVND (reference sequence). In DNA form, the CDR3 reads TGTGCCAGTAGTACCGGGACAGGGGGTCAGCCCCAGCATTTT. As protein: CASSTGTGGQPQHF.

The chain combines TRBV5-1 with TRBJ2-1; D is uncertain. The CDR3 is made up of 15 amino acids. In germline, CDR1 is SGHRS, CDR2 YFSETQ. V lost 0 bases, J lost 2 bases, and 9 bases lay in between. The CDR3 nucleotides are TGCGCCAGCAGCTTGGCCCTAGGAACCTACAATGAGCAGTTCTTC. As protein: CASSLALGTYNEQFF.

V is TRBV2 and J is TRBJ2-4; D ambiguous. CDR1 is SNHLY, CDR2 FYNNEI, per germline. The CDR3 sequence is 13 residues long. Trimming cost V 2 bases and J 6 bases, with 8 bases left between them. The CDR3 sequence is CASSESRGNIQYF. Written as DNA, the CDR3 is TGTGCCAGCAGTGAATCTCGCGGAAACATTCAGTACTTC.

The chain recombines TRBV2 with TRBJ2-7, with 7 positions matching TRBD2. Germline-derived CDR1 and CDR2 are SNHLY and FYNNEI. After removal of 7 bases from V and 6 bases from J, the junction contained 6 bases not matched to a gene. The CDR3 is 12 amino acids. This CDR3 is CASTQGRAEQYV. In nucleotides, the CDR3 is TGTGCCAGCACCCAAGGGAGGGCCGAGCAGTACGTC.

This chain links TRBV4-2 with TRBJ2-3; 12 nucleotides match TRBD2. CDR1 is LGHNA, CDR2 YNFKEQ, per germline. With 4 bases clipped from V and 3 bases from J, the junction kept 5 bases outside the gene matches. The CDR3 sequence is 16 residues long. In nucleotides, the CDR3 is TGTGCCAGCAGCCGTTCGACTAGCGGGGGTACAGATACGCAGTATTTT. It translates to CASSRSTSGGTDTQYF.

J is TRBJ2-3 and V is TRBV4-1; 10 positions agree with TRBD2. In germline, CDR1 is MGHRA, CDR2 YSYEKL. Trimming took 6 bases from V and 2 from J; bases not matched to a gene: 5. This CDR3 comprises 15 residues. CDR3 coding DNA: TGCGCCAGCAGTCTTAGCGGGGGGAACACAGATACGCAGTATTTT. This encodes CASSLSGGNTDTQYF.

The CDR3 nucleotides are TGTGCCAGCTCACCTAGCGGGGGCCAACTTAGCACAGATACGCAGTATTTT. This sequence encodes CASSPSGGQLSTDTQYF. The chain combines TRBV18 with TRBJ2-3, with 9 bases identical to TRBD2. Losses at the gene ends were 3 bases for V and 0 bases for J; bases not matched to a gene: 7. CDR3 size: 17 residues. Per germline, CDR1 KGHSH and CDR2 LQKENI.